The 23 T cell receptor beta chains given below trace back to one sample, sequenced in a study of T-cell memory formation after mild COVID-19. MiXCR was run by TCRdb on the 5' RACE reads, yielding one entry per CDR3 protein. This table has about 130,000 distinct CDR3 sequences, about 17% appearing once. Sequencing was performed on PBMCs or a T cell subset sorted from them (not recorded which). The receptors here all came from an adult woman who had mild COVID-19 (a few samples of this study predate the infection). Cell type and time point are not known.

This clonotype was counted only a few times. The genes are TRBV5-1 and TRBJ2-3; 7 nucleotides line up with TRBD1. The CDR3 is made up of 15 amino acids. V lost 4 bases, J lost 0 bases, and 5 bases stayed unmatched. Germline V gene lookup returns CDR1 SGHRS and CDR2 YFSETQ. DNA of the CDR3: TGCGCCAGCAGCGCCCGGGACAGTAGCACAGATACGCAGTATTTT. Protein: CASSARDSSTDTQYF.

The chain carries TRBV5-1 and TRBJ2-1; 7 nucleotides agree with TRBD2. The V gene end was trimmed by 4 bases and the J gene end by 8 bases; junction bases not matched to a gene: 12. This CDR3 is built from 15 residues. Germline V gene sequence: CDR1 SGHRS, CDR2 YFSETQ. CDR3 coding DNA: TGCGCCAGCAGCCCCACCGGGGCGGGAGACCATGAGCAGTTCTTC. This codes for CASSPTGAGDHEQFF.

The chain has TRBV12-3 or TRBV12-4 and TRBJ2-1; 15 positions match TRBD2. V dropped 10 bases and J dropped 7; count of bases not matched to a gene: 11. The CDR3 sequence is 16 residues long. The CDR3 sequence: CAINGLAGGPGNEQFF. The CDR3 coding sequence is TGTGCCATCAATGGACTAGCGGGAGGGCCGGGGAATGAGCAGTTCTTC.

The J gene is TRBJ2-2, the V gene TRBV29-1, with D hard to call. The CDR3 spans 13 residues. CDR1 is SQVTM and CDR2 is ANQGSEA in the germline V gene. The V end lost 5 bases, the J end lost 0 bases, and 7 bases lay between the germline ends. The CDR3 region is CSVSPANTGELFF. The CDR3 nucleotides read TGCAGCGTTTCGCCTGCGAACACCGGGGAGCTGTTTTTT.

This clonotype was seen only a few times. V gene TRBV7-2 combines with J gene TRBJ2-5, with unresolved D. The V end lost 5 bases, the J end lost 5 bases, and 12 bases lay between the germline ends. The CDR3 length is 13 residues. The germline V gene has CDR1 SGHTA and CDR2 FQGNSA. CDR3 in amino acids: CASSLQPMETQYF. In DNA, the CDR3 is TGTGCCAGCAGCCTCCAGCCAATGGAGACCCAGTACTTC. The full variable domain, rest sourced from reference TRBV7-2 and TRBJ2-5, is GAGVSQSPSNKVTEKGKDVELRCDPISGHTALYWYRQSLGQGLEFLIYFQGNSAPDKSGLPSDRFSAERTGGSVSTLTIQRTQQEDSAVYLCASSLQPMETQYFGPGTRLLVL.

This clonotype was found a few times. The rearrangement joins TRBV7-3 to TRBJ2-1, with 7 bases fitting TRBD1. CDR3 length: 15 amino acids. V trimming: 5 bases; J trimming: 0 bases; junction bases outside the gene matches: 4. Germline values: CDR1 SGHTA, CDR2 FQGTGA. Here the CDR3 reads CASSEGQSSYNEQFF. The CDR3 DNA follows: TGTGCCAGCAGCGAGGGACAGAGCTCCTACAATGAGCAGTTCTTC.

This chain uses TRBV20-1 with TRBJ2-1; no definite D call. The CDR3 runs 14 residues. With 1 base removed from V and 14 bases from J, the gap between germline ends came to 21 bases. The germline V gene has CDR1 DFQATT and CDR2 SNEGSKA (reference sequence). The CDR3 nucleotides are TGCAGTGCTAGAGGAGAGTACGGCGGCCTTATGAAGTTCTTC. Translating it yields CSARGEYGGLMKFF.

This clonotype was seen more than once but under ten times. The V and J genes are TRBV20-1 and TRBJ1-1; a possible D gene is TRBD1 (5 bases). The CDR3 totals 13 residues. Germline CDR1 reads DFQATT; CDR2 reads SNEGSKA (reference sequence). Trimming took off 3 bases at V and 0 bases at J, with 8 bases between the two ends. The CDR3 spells CSASQGLNTEAFF. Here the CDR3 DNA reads TGCAGTGCTAGTCAGGGATTGAACACTGAAGCTTTCTTT.

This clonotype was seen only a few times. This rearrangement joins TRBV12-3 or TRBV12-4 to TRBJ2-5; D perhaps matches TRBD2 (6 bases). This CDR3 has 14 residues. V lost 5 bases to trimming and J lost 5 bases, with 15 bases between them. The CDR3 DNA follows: TGTGCCAGCAGTCAGAGGTCGGCGGGGGAGACCCAGTACTTC. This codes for CASSQRSAGETQYF.

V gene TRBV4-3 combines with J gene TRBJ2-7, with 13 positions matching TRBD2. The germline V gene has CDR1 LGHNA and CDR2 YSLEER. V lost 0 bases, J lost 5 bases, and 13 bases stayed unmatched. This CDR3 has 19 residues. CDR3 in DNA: TGCGCCAGCAGCCAAGAGCTGGGACAGGGACTAGCGGGACACAACGAGCAGTACTTC. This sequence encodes CASSQELGQGLAGHNEQYF.

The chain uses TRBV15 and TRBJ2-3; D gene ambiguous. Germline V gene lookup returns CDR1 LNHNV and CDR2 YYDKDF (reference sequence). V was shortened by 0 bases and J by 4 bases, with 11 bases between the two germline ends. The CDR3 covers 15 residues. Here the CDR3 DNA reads TGTGCCACCAGCAGAGATCGGAGTCTTGCAGATACGCAGTATTTT. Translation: CATSRDRSLADTQYF.

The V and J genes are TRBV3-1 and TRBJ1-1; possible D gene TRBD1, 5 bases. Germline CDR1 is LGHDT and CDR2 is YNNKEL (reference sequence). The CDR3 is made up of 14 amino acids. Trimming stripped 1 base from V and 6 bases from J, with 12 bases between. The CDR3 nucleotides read TGTGCCAGCAGCCAAGTTTTGGGGGGAGCTGAAGCTTTCTTT. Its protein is CASSQVLGGAEAFF. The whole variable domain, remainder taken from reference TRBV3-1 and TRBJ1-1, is DTAVSQTPKYLVTQMGNDKSIKCEQNLGHDTMYWYKQDSKKFLKIMFSYNNKELIINETVPNRFSPKSPDKAHLNLHINSLELGDSAVYFCASSQVLGGAEAFFGQGTRLTVV.

The CDR3 is CSARDPGQGSDTQYF. The DNA of the CDR3 is TGCAGTGCTAGAGATCCTGGGCAGGGTTCAGATACGCAGTATTTT. V and J are TRBV20-1 and TRBJ2-3, with D possibly matching TRBD1 (5 bases). V was clipped by 0 bases and J by 4 bases, with 14 bases between them. In germline, CDR1 is DFQATT, CDR2 SNEGSKA (reference sequence). This CDR3 has 15 amino acids.

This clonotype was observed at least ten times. Here the CDR3 DNA reads TGTGCCAGCAGTATGGGGGGATACGGCGAGCAGTACTTC. Translating gives CASSMGGYGEQYF. J is TRBJ2-7 and V is TRBV27, with D possibly TRBD2 on 6 matching bases. V lost 5 bases and J lost 6, with 14 bases in between. The germline V gene encodes CDR1 MNHEY and CDR2 SMNVEV (reference sequence). This CDR3 comprises 13 residues.

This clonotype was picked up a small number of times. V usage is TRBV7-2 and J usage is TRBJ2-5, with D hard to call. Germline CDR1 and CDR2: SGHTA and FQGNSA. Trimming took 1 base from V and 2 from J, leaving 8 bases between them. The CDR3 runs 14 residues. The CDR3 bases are TGTGCCAGCAGCTTAGGGGCCAATCAAGAGACCCAGTACTTC. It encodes CASSLGANQETQYF.

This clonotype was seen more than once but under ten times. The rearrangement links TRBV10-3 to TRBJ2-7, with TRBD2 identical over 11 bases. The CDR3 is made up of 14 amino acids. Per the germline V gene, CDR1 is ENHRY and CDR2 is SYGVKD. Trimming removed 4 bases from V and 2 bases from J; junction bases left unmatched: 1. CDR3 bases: TGTGCCATCAGTGCGACTAGCGGGGCCTACGAGCAGTACTTC. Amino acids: CAISATSGAYEQYF.

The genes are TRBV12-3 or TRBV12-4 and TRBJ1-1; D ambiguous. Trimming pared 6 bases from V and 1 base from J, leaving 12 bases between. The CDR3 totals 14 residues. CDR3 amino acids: CASRTENRNTEAFF. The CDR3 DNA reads TGTGCCAGCAGGACCGAAAACCGGAACACTGAAGCTTTCTTT.

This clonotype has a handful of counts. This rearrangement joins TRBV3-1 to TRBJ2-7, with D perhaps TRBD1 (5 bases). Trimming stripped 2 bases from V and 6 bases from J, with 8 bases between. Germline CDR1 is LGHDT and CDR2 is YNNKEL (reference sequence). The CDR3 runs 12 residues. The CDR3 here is CASSQRRGEQYF. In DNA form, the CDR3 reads TGTGCCAGCAGCCAAAGAAGGGGCGAGCAGTACTTC.

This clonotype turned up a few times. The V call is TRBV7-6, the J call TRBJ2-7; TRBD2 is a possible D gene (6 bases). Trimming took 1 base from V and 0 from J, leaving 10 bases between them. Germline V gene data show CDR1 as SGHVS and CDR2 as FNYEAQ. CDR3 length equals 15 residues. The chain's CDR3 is CASSLGDLSSYEQYF. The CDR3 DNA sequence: TGTGCCAGCAGCTTAGGGGACTTGAGCTCCTACGAGCAGTACTTC.

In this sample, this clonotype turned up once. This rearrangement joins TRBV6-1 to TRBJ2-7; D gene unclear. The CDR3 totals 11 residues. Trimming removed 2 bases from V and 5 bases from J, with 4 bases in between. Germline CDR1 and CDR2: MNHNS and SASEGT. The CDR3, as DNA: TGTGCCAGCAGTGAATGGAACGAGCAGTACTTC. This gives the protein CASSEWNEQYF.

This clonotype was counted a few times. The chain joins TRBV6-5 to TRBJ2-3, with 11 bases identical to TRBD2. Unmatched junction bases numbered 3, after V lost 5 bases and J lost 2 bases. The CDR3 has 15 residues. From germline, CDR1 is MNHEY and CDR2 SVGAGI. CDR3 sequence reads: CASSKLAGVTDTQYF. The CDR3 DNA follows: TGTGCCAGCAGTAAACTAGCGGGGGTCACAGATACGCAGTATTTT.

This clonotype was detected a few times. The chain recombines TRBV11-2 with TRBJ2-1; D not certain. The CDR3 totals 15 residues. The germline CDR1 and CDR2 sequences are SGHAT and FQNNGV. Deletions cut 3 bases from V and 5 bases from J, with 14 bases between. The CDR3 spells CASSFRSDGNNEQFF. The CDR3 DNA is TGTGCCAGCAGCTTCCGTTCGGACGGTAACAATGAGCAGTTCTTC.

CDR3 sequence (DNA): TGTGCCAGCAGAGGTCTCAGGGCGAGCGAGCAGTACTTC. Its translation is CASRGLRASEQYF. The rearrangement uses TRBV2 and TRBJ2-7; weak D call: TRBD1 (5 bases). This CDR3 spans 13 amino acids. Trimming cost V 6 bases and J 6 bases, with 15 bases left between them. Germline V CDR1 and CDR2: SNHLY, FYNNEI.